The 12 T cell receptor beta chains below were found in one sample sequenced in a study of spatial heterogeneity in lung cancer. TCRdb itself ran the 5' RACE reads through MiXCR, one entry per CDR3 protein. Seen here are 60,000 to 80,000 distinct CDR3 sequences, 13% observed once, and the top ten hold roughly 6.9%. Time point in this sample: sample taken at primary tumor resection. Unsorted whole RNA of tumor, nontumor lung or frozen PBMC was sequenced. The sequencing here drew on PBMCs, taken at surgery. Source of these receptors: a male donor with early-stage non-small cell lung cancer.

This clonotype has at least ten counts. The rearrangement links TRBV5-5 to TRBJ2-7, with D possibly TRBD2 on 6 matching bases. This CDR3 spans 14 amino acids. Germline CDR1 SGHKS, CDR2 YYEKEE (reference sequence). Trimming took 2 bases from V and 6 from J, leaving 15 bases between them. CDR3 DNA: TGTGCCAGCAGCTTCGAAAGTAGCGGCACCGAGCAGTACTTC. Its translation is CASSFESSGTEQYF.

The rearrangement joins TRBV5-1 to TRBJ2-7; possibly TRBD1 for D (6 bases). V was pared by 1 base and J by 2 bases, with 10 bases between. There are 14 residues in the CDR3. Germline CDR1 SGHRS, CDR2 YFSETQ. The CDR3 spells CASSLTGSTYEQYF. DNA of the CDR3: TGCGCCAGCAGCTTGACAGGGTCAACCTACGAGCAGTACTTC. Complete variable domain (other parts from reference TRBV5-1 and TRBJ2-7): KAGVTQTPRYLIKTRGQQVTLSCSPISGHRSVSWYQQTPGQGLQFLFEYFSETQRNKGNFPGRFSGRQFSNSRSEMNVSTLELGDSALYLCASSLTGSTYEQYFGPGTRLTVT.

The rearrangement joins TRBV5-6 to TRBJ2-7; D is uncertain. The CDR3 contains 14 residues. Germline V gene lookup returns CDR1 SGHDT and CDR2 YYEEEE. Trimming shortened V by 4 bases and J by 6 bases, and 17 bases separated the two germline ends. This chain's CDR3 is CASSRGEKLGEQYF. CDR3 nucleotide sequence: TGTGCCAGCAGCCGAGGCGAAAAGCTGGGCGAGCAGTACTTC.

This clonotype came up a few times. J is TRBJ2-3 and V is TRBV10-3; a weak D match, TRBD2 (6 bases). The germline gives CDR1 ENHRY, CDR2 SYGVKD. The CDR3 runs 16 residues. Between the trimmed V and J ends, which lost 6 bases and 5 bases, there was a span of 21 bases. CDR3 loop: CAIRPGLAEVVDTQYF. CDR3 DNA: TGTGCCATCAGGCCGGGCTTAGCGGAGGTGGTAGATACGCAGTATTTT.

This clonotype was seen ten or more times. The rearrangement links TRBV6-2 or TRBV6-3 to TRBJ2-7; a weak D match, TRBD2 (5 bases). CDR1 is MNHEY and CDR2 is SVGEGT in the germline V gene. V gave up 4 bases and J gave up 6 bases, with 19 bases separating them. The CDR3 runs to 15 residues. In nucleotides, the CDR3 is TGTGCCAGCAGTTCCCTGGCAGGTGGAGGCAGCGAGCAGTACTTC. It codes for CASSSLAGGGSEQYF.

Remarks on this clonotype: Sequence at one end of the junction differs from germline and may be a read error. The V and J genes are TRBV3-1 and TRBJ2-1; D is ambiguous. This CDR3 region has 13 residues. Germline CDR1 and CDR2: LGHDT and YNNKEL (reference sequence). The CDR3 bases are TGTGGCAGCAGCCCAGCTACCTACAATGAGCAGTTCTTC. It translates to CGSSPATYNEQFF.

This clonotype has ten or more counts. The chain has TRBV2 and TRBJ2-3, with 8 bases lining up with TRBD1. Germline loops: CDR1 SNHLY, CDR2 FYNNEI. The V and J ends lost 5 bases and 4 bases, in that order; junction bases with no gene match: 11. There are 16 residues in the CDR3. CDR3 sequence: CASSSRQGLGADTQYF. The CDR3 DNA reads TGTGCCAGCAGTAGTCGACAGGGGCTAGGCGCAGATACGCAGTATTTT.

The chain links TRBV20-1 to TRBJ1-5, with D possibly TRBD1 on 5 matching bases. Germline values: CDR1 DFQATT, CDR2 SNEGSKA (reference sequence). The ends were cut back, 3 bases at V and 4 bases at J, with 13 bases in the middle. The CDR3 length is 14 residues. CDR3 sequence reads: CSASQGPHNQPQHF. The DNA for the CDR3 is TGCAGTGCTAGTCAGGGACCCCATAATCAGCCCCAGCATTTT.

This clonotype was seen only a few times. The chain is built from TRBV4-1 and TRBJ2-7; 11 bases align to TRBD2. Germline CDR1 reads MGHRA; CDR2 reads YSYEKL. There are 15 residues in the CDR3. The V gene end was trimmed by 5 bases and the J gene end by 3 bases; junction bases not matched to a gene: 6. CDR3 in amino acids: CASSYLSGRVYEQYF. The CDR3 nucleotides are TGCGCCAGCAGCTACCTTAGCGGGAGGGTCTACGAGCAGTACTTC.

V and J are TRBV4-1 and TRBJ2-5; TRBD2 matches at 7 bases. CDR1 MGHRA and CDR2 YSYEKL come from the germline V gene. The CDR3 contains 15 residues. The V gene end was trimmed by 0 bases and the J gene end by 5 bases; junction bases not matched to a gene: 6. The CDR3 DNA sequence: TGCGCCAGCAGCCAAGATGGGGCGGGAGTGGAGACCCAGTACTTC. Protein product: CASSQDGAGVETQYF.

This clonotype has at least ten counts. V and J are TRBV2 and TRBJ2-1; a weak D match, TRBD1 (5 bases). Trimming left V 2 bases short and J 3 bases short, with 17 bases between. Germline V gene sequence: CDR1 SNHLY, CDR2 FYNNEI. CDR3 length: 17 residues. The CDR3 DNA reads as TGTGCCAGCAGTGAACCAGTAGGCGCGGACATCTACAATGAGCAGTTCTTC. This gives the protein CASSEPVGADIYNEQFF.

The CDR3 reads CASSATGGYYNEQFF. Written as DNA, the CDR3 is TGTGCCAGCAGCGCTACAGGGGGATACTACAATGAGCAGTTCTTC. V is TRBV5-5 and J is TRBJ2-1; 8 nucleotides line up with TRBD1. This CDR3 region has 15 residues. V lost 4 bases to trimming and J lost 3 bases; unmatched junction nucleotides: 6. Germline lookup yields CDR1 SGHKS and CDR2 YYEKEE (reference sequence).